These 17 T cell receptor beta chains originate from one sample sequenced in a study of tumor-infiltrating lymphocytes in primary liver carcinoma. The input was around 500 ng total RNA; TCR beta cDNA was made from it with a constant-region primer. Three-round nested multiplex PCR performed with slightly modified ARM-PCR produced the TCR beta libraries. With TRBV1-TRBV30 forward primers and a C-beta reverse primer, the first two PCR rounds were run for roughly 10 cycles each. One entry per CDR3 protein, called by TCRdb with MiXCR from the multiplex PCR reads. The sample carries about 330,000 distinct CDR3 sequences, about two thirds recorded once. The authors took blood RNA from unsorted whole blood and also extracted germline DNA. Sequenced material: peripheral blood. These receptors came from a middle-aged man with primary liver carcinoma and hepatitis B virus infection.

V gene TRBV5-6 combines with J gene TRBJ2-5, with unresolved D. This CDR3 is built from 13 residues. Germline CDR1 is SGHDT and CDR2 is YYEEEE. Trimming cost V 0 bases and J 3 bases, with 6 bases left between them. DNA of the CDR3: TGTGCCAGCAGCTTGGCCCTCAAAGAGACCCAGTACTTC. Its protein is CASSLALKETQYF.

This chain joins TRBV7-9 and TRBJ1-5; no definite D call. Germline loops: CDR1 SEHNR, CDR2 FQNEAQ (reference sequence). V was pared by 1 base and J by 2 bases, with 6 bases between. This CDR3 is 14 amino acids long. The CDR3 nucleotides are TGTGCCAGCAGCTTAGGCGGTGGCAATCAGCCCCAGCATTTT. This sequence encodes CASSLGGGNQPQHF. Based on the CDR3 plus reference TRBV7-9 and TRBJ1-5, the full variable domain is DTGVSQNPRHKITKRGQNVTFRCDPISEHNRLYWYRQTLGQGPEFLTYFQNEAQLEKSRLLSDRFSAERPKGSFSTLEIQRTEQGDSAMYLCASSLGGGNQPQHFGDGTRLSIL.

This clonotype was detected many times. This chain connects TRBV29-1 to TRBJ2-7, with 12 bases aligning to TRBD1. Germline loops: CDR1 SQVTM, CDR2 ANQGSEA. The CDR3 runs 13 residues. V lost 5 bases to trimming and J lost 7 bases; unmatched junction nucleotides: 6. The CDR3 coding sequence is TGCAGCGTTCTCGGGACAGGGGGCGGGGAGCAGTACTTC. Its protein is CSVLGTGGGEQYF.

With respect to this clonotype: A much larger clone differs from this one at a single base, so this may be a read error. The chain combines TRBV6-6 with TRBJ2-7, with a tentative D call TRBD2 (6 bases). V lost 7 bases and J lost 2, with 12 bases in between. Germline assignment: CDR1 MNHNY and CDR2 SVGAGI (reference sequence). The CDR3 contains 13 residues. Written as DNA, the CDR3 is TGTGCCAGCAATTCTCGGGAGCCCTACGAGCAGTACTTC. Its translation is CASNSREPYEQYF.

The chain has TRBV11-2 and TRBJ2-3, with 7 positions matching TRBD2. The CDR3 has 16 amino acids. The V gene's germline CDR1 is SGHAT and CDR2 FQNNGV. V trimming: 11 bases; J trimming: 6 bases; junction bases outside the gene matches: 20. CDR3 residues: CAGTSRRLAGADTQYF. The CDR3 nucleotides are TGTGCCGGCACCTCAAGAAGGTTGGCGGGAGCTGATACGCAGTATTTT.

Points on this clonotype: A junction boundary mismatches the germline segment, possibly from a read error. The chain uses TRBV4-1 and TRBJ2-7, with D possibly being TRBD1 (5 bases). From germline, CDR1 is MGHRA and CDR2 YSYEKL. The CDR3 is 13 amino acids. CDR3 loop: CASSHNRSHEQYF. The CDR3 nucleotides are TGCGCCAGCAGCCATAACAGGAGCCACGAGCAATACTTC.

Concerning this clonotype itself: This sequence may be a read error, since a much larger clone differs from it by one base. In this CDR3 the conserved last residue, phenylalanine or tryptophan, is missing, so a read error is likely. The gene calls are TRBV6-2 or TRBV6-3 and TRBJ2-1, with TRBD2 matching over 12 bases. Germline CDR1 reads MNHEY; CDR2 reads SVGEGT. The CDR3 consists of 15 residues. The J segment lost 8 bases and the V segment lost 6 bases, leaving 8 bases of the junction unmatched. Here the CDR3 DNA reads TGTGCCAGCAGAGGACTAGCGGGGACAGGCGATGAGCAGTTCCTC. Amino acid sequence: CASRGLAGTGDEQFL.

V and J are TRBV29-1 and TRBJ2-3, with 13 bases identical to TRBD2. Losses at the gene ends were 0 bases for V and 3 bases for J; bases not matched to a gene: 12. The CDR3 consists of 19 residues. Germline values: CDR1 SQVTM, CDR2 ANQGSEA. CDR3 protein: CSVEDVGRGLAGRTDTQYF. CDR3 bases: TGCAGCGTTGAAGATGTCGGGAGGGGACTAGCGGGAAGAACAGATACGCAGTATTTT.

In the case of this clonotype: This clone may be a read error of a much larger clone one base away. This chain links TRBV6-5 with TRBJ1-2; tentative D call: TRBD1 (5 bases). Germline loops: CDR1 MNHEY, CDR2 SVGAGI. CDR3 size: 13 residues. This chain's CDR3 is CASGYDSHYGYTF. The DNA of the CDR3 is TGTGCCAGCGGTTACGACAGTCACTATGGCTACACCTTC.

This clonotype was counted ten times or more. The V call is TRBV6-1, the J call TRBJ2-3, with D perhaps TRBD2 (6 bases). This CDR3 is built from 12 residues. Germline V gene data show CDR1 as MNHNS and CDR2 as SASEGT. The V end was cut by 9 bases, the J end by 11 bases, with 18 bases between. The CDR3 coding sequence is TGTGCCAGTAACCGGGACTGGGATCTGCAGTATTTT. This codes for CASNRDWDLQYF.

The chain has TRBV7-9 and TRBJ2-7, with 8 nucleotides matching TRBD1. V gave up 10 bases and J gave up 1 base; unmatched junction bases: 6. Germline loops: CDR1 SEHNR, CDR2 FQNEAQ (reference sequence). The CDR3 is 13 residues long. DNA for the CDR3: TGTGCCATCAATCGGGACAGGTCCTACGAGCAGTACTTC. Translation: CAINRDRSYEQYF.

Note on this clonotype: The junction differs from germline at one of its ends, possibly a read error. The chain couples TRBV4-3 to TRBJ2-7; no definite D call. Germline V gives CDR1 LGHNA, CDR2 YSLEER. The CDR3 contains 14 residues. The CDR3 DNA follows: TGCGCCAGCAGCCAGGTGGACGGGCCCTACGAGCAGTATTTC. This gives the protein CASSQVDGPYEQYF.

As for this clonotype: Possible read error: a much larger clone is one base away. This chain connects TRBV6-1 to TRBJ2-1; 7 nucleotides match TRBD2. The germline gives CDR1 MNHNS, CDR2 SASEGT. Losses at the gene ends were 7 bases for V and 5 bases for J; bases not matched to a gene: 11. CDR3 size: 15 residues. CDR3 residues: CASTPRGRENNEQFF. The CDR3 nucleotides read TGTGCCAGCACTCCCCGTGGGCGGGAGAACAATGAGCAGTTCTTC.

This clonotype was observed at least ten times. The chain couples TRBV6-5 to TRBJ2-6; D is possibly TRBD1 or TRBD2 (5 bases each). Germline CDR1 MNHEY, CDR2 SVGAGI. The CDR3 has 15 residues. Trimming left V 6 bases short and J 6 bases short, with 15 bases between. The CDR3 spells CASSKGRLQANVLTF. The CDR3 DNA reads TGTGCCAGCAGCAAGGGACGGCTTCAGGCCAACGTCCTGACTTTC.

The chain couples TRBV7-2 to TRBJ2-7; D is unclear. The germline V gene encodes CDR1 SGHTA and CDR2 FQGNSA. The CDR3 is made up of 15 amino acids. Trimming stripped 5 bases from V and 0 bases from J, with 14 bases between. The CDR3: CASSLTAAGSYEQYF. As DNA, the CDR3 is TGTGCCAGCAGCCTAACAGCCGCCGGCTCCTACGAGCAGTACTTC.

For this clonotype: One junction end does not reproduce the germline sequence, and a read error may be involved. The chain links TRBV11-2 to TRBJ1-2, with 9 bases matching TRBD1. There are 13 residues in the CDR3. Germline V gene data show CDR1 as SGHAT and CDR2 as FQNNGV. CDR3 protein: CARSAGQGHGNTF. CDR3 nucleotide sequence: TGTGCCAGGAGCGCGGGACAGGGCCATGGCAACACCTTC.

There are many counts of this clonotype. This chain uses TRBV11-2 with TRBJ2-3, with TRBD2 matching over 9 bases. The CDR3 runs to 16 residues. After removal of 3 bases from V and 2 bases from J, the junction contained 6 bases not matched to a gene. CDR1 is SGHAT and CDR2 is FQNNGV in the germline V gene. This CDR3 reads CASSFRLAEHTDTQYF. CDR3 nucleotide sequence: TGTGCCAGCAGCTTCCGACTAGCGGAACACACAGATACGCAGTATTTT.